The TCR beta chain under discussion was sequenced for a study of blood T cell repertoires in COVID-19 (dated by TCRdb to the early 2020s). Regarding the complete study: Samples from collaborators originated in the United States, Italy and Spain and spanned both the acute and convalescent phases of COVID-19. The repertoires were made available in a free public database intended to serve as a resource for research on the immune response to SARS-CoV-2. The samples were drawn from two sources: the first 160 participants of the ongoing ImmuneRACE study, and 950 to 1,500 subjects contributed by 6 global collaborators. Subjects who had been exposed to COVID-19, were actively infected with it, or had recovered from it provided the deeply sampled blood TCRbeta repertoires that made up the dataset. Where available, HLA class I and class II types were obtained from metadata supplied by the sample provider rather than from assay-based typing. The material from the prospective study consisted of cDNA or gDNA derived from T cells, B-cell-depleted T cells, or PBMCs. A de-identified subject ID, COVID-19 status, age in years and sex were almost always included in the sample metadata. General conclusions and limits of the study: The quantity of clinical and demographic metadata differed by source and by participant and was supplied without curation.

Whole blood was collected in K2EDTA tubes by collaborating institutions according to the institutions' own protocols. For TCRbeta analysis, collaborators shipped samples in one of three forms: frozen whole blood, isolated PBMCs, or DNA extracted from either of those sample types. TCRbeta CDR3 regions were amplified from genomic DNA by means of the immunoSEQ Assay, a bias-controlled multiplex PCR. For the original study's pipeline: The number of nucleated cells in each sample was estimated by amplification of reference gene primers within the assay. To quantify the absolute abundance of each unique TCRbeta CDR3 rearrangement, sequence reads were collapsed and filtered. Productive Simpson clonality was computed per sample as the square root of Simpson's diversity index over productive rearrangements. TCRdb retrieved this table from immuneACCESS and kept in-frame rearrangements only. Not all clones are present; in checked studies, unresolved V genes account for under half, and no reason is known for the remainder. V and J calls and clone size are copied from that table; D and trimming were computed from the DNA. This sample is represented by approximately 11,000 clones; roughly 82% of them were singletons. In total, the top ten clones hold less than 5% of the sample.

As to this clone: Its antigen specificity is not known. Per-nucleotide qualities are absent, and no much larger clonotype sits a single base away.

From its cysteine to its phenylalanine, the CDR3 spans 12 amino acids. Just CDR3 DNA is preserved here, 36 bases in frame from base 1. The germline ends are 11 bases apart after V is trimmed by 6 bases and J by 5 bases. Material for sequencing was peripheral blood. In this chain, TRBV12-3 or TRBV12-4 is recombined with TRBJ2-7, with the D gene uncertain. The clonotype was recovered from an older woman with acute or convalescent COVID-19. The nucleotides are TGTGCCAGCAGCCCACAATCGAACGAGCAGTACTTC. The resulting protein is CASSPQSNEQYF.